Detailed here is one T cell receptor (beta chain). Sequencing was performed with immunoSEQ multiplex PCR; in TCRdb, only in-frame clones are kept and a portion is missing. This repertoire shows about 54,000 clones, 90% to 95% found once; its top ten account for about 7.3%. The sample is drawn from a study of blood T cell repertoires in COVID-19. The CDR3 is 18 residues long. Per the germline V gene, CDR1 is LNHDA and CDR2 is SQIVND (reference sequence). V gave up 5 bases and J gave up 6 bases; unmatched junction bases: 14. The receptor comes from a woman aged 55 to 70 with active or convalescent COVID-19. Source material: peripheral blood. The gene calls are TRBV19 and TRBJ1-5; 12 bases agree with TRBD1. CDR3 loop: CASSATGTGGIKFQPQHF. CDR3 coding DNA: TGTGCCAGTAGTGCCACCGGGACAGGGGGCATCAAGTTTCAGCCCCAGCATTTT.